The entry below gives a single T cell receptor beta chain sequence along with its context. The data are from a study of blood T cell repertoires in COVID-19. Resolution of symptoms, clearance, or two negative PCRs was present in recovered Cohort 3 donors. Germline values: CDR1 MNHEY, CDR2 SMNVEV (reference sequence). The trim removed 9 bases at V and 3 bases at J, leaving 5 bases unmatched. CDR3 size: 13 residues. Sequencing was performed with immunoSEQ multiplex PCR; in TCRdb, only in-frame clones are kept and a portion is missing. The data show some 310,000 clones, roughly 90% seen once. The sample consisted of PBMCs or T cells enriched from blood (not recorded which). This clonotype originated in a woman aged 30 to 39 who had recovered from COVID-19. The chain is built from TRBV27 and TRBJ2-3; 8 bases are a match to TRBD1. The CDR3 bases are TGTGCCAGTTGGACAGGGCTTACAGATACGCAGTATTTT. Its protein is CASWTGLTDTQYF.